This TCR beta chain was identified in a study of T cells in Graves' hyperthyroidism and ophthalmopathy. Germline V gene lookup returns CDR1 DFQATT and CDR2 SNEGSKA (reference sequence). Between the trimmed V and J ends, which lost 4 bases and 3 bases, there was a span of 16 bases. CDR3 length equals 15 residues. Patients aged 18 to 65 had newly diagnosed hyperthyroidism lasting under 2 months. This clonotype was found many times. RNA transcripts were the template for amplifying TCR beta CDR3 regions. TCR CDR3 underwent first-round RT-PCR with the HTBI primer set. MiXCR, run by TCRdb on the multiplex PCR reads, gives a single entry per CDR3 protein. The repertoire holds about 360,000 distinct CDR3 sequences, less than 15% seen once, with around a tenth in the top ten.

The chain carries TRBV20-1 and TRBJ2-1; perhaps D is TRBD1 or TRBD2 (5 bases each). The origin of this receptor is a woman aged 18-29 years with Graves' hyperthyroidism. Material: blood. CDR3 region: CSANPAGSLYNEQFF. CDR3 coding DNA: TGCAGTGCTAACCCCGCAGGGAGTCTCTACAATGAGCAGTTCTTC.